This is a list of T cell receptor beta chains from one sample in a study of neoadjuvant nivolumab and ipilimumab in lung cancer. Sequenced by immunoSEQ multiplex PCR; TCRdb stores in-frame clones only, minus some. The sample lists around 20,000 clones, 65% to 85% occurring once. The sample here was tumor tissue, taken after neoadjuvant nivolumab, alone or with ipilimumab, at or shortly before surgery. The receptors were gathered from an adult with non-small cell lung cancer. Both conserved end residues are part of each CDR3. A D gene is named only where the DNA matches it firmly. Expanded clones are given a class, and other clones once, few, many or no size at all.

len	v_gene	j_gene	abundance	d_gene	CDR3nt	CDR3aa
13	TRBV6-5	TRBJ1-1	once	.	TGTGCCAGCAGTAGCGGTACGGAACGTAAAGCTTTCTTT	CASSSGTERKAFF
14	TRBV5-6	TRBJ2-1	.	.	TGTGCCAGCAGCTGGCGGCTAGGGGACAATGAGCAGTTCTTC	CASSWRLGDNEQFF
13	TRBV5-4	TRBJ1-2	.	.	TGTGCCAGCAGCTCCGGACTGAACTATGGCTACACCTTC	CASSSGLNYGYTF
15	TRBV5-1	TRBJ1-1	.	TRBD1	TGCGCCAGCAGCTTAGTGGGGACAGGGTTCACTGAAGCTTTCTTT	CASSLVGTGFTEAFF
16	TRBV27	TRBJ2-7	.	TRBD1	TGTGCCAGCAGCCTAACCCGGGACAGGGGGCGATACGAGCAGTACTTC	CASSLTRDRGRYEQYF
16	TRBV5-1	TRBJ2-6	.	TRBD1	TGCGCCAGCAGCTTGGCACAGGGGACTGGGGCCAACGTCCTGACTTTC	CASSLAQGTGANVLTF
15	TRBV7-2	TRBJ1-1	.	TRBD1	TGTGCCAGCAGCTTAGAGAGGGACAGGGTTGGTGAAGCTTTCTTT	CASSLERDRVGEAFF
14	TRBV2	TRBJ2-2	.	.	TGTGCCAGCAGGGGTGCGCGGAACACCGGGGAGCTGTTTTTT	CASRGARNTGELFF
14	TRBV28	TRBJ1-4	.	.	TGTGCCAGCACCACAAGGGCTCTTAATGAAAAACTGTTTTTT	CASTTRALNEKLFF
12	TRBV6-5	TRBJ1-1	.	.	TGTGCCAGCAAGGGACCGAACACTGAAGCTTTCTTT	CASKGPNTEAFF
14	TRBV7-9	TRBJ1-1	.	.	TGTGCCAGCAGCCCTGAGACCGGCCGAACTGAAGCTTTCTTT	CASSPETGRTEAFF
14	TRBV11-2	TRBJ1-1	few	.	TGTGCCAGCAGCGACGGGGGTTTATTAACTGAAGCTTTCTTT	CASSDGGLLTEAFF
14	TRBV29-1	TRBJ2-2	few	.	TGCAGCGCTCGACAGGATTTGAACACCGGGGAGCTGTTTTTT	CSARQDLNTGELFF
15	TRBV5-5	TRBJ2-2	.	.	TGTGCCAGCAGCCAACAGGTTCCAGGCACCGGGGAGCTGTTTTTT	CASSQQVPGTGELFF
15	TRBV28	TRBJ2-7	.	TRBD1	TGTGCCAGCAGTTTTACCGGGACAGGGCGCTACGAGCAGTACTTC	CASSFTGTGRYEQYF
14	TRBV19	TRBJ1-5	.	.	TGTGCCAGTAGTATAGTCCTTCAGGATCAGCCCCAGCATTTT	CASSIVLQDQPQHF
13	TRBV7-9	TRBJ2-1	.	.	TGTGCCAGCAGCTTAGCTGGGGGCAATGAGCAGTTCTTC	CASSLAGGNEQFF